This record looks at one TCR beta chain sequence and its context. Its antigen remains unknown. Amplification used 60 Vbeta primers and 13 Jbeta primers. The table came from immunoSEQ multiplex PCR; TCRdb's copy has only in-frame clones and leaves some out. Among more than 150,000 clones listed, less than 90% were seen once. Trimming took off 5 bases at V and 7 bases at J, with 15 bases between the two ends. Germline V gene lookup returns CDR1 MDHEN and CDR2 SYDVKM. CDR3 length: 14 residues. The data originate from a study of cytomegalovirus exposure and HLA in healthy donors. Findings and caveats of the study: Among the CMV-associated chains, three were confirmed in vitro as specific for CMV antigens.

Sample: PBMCs. This receptor was obtained from a man aged 45-60 years in good health and CMV-seronegative. J is TRBJ2-1 and V is TRBV28; maybe TRBD2 (5 bases). The CDR3 region has the DNA TGTGCCAGCAGTCCCTCCGGACTGGGTAATGAGCAGTTCTTC. This gives the protein CASSPSGLGNEQFF.